A selection of T cell receptor beta chains follows, all from one sample in a study of control samples from healthy donors and cancer patients. Method: immunoSEQ multiplex PCR; TCRdb's copy keeps in-frame clones and lacks some. The table lists some 130,000 clones, approximately 91% of them singletons. The sequenced sample was blood. The receptors derive from a woman aged 30 to 39 in good health. CDR3s include the opening cysteine and the closing phenylalanine or tryptophan. D genes are given only for firm matches. Part of the rows lack a size; the others show once, few, many or a class for expanded clones.

TRBJ1-1	.	.	15	TRBV18	TGTGCCAGCTCACGAGGGACGGGTATGAACACTGAAGCTTTCTTT	CASSRGTGMNTEAFF
TRBJ1-2	TRBD1	.	14	TRBV29-1	TGCAGCGTTGATCCCGCAGGGGGCGACTATGGCTACACCTTC	CSVDPAGGDYGYTF
TRBJ1-2	.	.	15	TRBV6-4	TGTGCCAGCAGTGACGGTCCCGGGGCGAACTATGGCTACACCTTC	CASSDGPGANYGYTF
TRBJ1-1	.	.	11	TRBV28	TGTGCCAGCAACTCAGCAGCTGAAGCTTTCTTT	CASNSAAEAFF
TRBJ2-1	.	few	17	TRBV19	TGTGCCAGTAGTGAGAGCCGGGACATGAGCTCCTACAATGAGCAGTTCTTC	CASSESRDMSSYNEQFF
TRBJ2-7	.	.	14	TRBV11-2	TGTGCCAGCAGCTTAACTCCTAGCTCCTACGAGCAGTACTTC	CASSLTPSSYEQYF
TRBJ2-1	.	.	15	TRBV27	TGTGCCAGCAGTTTATCGGGGCGTACTGGCAATGAGCAGTTCTTC	CASSLSGRTGNEQFF
TRBJ2-7	TRBD1	.	12	TRBV2	TGTGCCACCGGGACAGGGGCCTACGAGCAGTACTTC	CATGTGAYEQYF
TRBJ1-1	.	.	10	TRBV29-1	TGCAGCGCCTCCCAGGAGGACGCTTTCTTT	CSASQEDAFF
TRBJ2-3	.	.	12	TRBV10-2	TGCGCCAGCAATATGATCCCGGATACGCAGTATTTT	CASNMIPDTQYF
TRBJ2-2	TRBD1	.	13	TRBV5-4	TGTGCCAGCACACAGGGGGCCACCGGGGAGCTGTTTTTT	CASTQGATGELFF
TRBJ1-1	.	.	13	TRBV9	TGTGCCAGCAGCGTAGATGGGCTTGATGAAGCTTTCTTT	CASSVDGLDEAFF
TRBJ2-3	.	.	13	TRBV4-1	TGCGCCAGTAGGGGCGGGTACACAGATACGCAGTATTTT	CASRGGYTDTQYF
TRBJ2-7	TRBD2	.	14	TRBV9	TGTGCCAGCAGCCGGGGCGGGAGCCCCTACGAGCAGTACTTC	CASSRGGSPYEQYF
TRBJ1-1	.	.	19	TRBV19	TGTGCCAGTAGTATCAGCTTTGGAGGGGCCCTCTTCATGAACACTGAAGCTTTCTTT	CASSISFGGALFMNTEAFF
TRBJ2-2	.	.	14	TRBV30	TGTGCCAACGGACACGGAGTTAACGGGGGGGAGCTGTTTTTT	CANGHGVNGGELFF
TRBJ2-7	TRBD2	.	16	TRBV4-2	TGTGCCAGCAGCCAAGGTGGACTAGCGGGATACTACGAGCAGTACTTC	CASSQGGLAGYYEQYF
TRBJ2-7	TRBD1	few	15	TRBV5-4	TGTGCCAGCAGCTTGAGAGACAGGGGGCACAACGAGCAGTACTTC	CASSLRDRGHNEQYF
TRBJ2-1	.	.	15	TRBV7-9	TGTGCCAGCAGCCTGTGGGCTGGACTGTACAATGAGCAGTTCTTC	CASSLWAGLYNEQFF
TRBJ1-4	.	.	12	TRBV30	TGTGCCTGGAGTGAGTCGACTGAAAAACTGTTTTTT	CAWSESTEKLFF
TRBJ1-1	.	.	16	TRBV5-6	TGTGCCAGCACTCAACTGGGTCAGGGGTACACTGAAGCTTCCCTCTTT	CASTQLGQGYTEASLF
TRBJ2-5	.	.	14	TRBV10-3	TGTGCCATCAGTGAGTCGAACAGCCAAGAGACCCAGTACTTC	CAISESNSQETQYF
TRBJ1-1	TRBD1	.	16	TRBV11-3	TGTGCCAGCAGCAAGGGACAGGGGGCTGGAGACACTGAAGCTTTCTTT	CASSKGQGAGDTEAFF
TRBJ1-2	.	.	15	TRBV19	TGTGCCAGTAGTGCCAACGACGGGAGTCCGACTGGCTACACCTTC	CASSANDGSPTGYTF
TRBJ1-2	.	.	15	TRBV6-1	TGTGCCAGCAGTGAATTTTTTAGGCAGCCTTATGGCTACACCTTC	CASSEFFRQPYGYTF
TRBJ1-1	TRBD1	few	11	TRBV6-5	TGTGCCAGCAGTACAACAGGGGAGGCTTTCTTT	CASSTTGEAFF
TRBJ1-1	TRBD1	.	15	TRBV2	TGTGCCAGCAGTGAGCAGGGGGCCCCGAACACTGAAGCTTTCTTT	CASSEQGAPNTEAFF
TRBJ2-5	.	.	16	TRBV28	TGTGCCAGCAGTTTTCAGTTAGTGGGTACCGTCGAGACCCAGTACTTC	CASSFQLVGTVETQYF
TRBJ2-7	.	.	18	TRBV5-1	TGCGCCAGCAGCTTGTCTCCACTTTCTCCAGGATTTGCCTACGAGCAGTACTTC	CASSLSPLSPGFAYEQYF
TRBJ2-5	TRBD2	.	16	TRBV5-4	TGTGCCAGCAGATACTCGACTAGCGGGGGCCAAGAGACCCAGTACTTC	CASRYSTSGGQETQYF
TRBJ1-1	.	once	13	TRBV10-3	TGTGCCATCAGAGGGATCATGAACACTGAAGCTTTCTTT	CAIRGIMNTEAFF
TRBJ2-1	TRBD1	.	16	TRBV11-3	TGTGCCAGCAGCTTAGGGTGGACAGGGGGTTTCGATGAGCAGTTCTTC	CASSLGWTGGFDEQFF
TRBJ1-1	.	.	14	TRBV5-4	TGTGCCAGCAGGAAGGACAGCTTGAACACTGAAGCTTTCTTT	CASRKDSLNTEAFF
TRBJ2-3	TRBD2	once	15	TRBV7-8	TGTGCCAGCAGCCCTACAGCGGGAGTCACAGATACGCAGTATTTT	CASSPTAGVTDTQYF
TRBJ1-1	TRBD1	.	14	TRBV28	TGTGCCAGCAGAACTCAGGGGGGGAACACTGAAGCTTTCTTT	CASRTQGGNTEAFF
TRBJ2-7	TRBD2	.	16	TRBV6-5	TGTGCCAGCAGTTCACTAGCGGGAGGGAGGACCCACGAGCAGTACTTC	CASSSLAGGRTHEQYF
TRBJ1-1	TRBD1	few	15	TRBV9	TGTGCCAGCAGCCCCACAGGGGGCGGGTACACTGAAGCTTTCTTT	CASSPTGGGYTEAFF
TRBJ2-3	.	.	14	TRBV28	TGTGCCAGCAGTGATCTTAGAGGCCCAGATACGCAGTATTTT	CASSDLRGPDTQYF
TRBJ1-5	.	.	15	TRBV30	TGTGCCTGGAGTGTCGCGGCAGGGATGAATCAGCCCCAGCATTTT	CAWSVAAGMNQPQHF
TRBJ1-6	.	.	15	TRBV14	TGTGCCAGCAGCCCCTTCCTCTCCTATAATTCACCCCTCCACTTT	CASSPFLSYNSPLHF
TRBJ1-5	TRBD1	.	15	TRBV24-1	TGTGCCACCAGTGGGGGCAGGGGGAGCAATCAGCCCCAGCATTTT	CATSGGRGSNQPQHF
TRBJ2-5	.	.	11	TRBV19	TGTGCCAGTACCCAGGACGAGACCCAGTACTTC	CASTQDETQYF
TRBJ1-3	.	.	15	TRBV30	TGTGCCTGGAGTCGGATAGGAGGGTCTGGAAACACCATATATTTT	CAWSRIGGSGNTIYF
TRBJ2-7	.	.	15	TRBV7-2	TGTGCCAGCAGCTTACGGGCAGGGGGGAACTACGAGCAGTACTTC	CASSLRAGGNYEQYF
TRBJ2-7	.	.	13	TRBV28	TGTGCCAGCAGTTCGCGACTATCGGGCGAGCAGTACTTC	CASSSRLSGEQYF
TRBJ2-5	.	few	13	TRBV7-9	TGTGCCAGCAGCCAGAGACAGCAAGGGACCCAGTACTTC	CASSQRQQGTQYF
TRBJ1-2	.	.	13	TRBV5-6	TGTGCCAGCAGCTTCACGGGCCAAGATGGCTACACCTTC	CASSFTGQDGYTF
TRBJ1-2	.	.	14	TRBV19	TGTGCCAGTAGCGAAGTTGGGGGCAGGAGTGGCTACACCTTC	CASSEVGGRSGYTF
TRBJ2-7	TRBD1	.	14	TRBV5-4	TGTGCCAGCAGCTCTCCGGGACAGGGTAACGAGCAGTACTTC	CASSSPGQGNEQYF
TRBJ2-7	.	.	15	TRBV27	TGTGCCAGCAGTTCTGTGGGAAGCAGCTCCTACGAGCAGTACTTC	CASSSVGSSSYEQYF
TRBJ2-5	.	.	17	TRBV7-9	TGTGCCAGCAGCTTAGCGGGCAGCCAGTACGAAAAAGAGACCCAGTACTTC	CASSLAGSQYEKETQYF
TRBJ2-5	TRBD2	once	16	TRBV4-1	TGCGCCAGCAGCCAAGACCCTCAGGCGGGGGAGGAGACCCAGTACTTC	CASSQDPQAGEETQYF
TRBJ1-2	TRBD1	.	17	TRBV6-6	TGTGCCAGCAGTCCCCGGGACAGGGGCCTATCGGGGTATGGCTACACCTTC	CASSPRDRGLSGYGYTF
TRBJ2-7	TRBD1	few	14	TRBV6-5	TGTGCCAGCAGTTCCCGACAGGGGGGCTACGAGCAGTACTTC	CASSSRQGGYEQYF
TRBJ1-2	TRBD1	.	14	TRBV2	TGTGCCAGCAGCCCCAGGACAGGGGACTATGGCTACACCTTC	CASSPRTGDYGYTF
TRBJ2-1	.	once	18	TRBV9	TGTGCCAGCAGCGTAGGATTGGGGGGCGGGAGTTCGTACAATGAGCAGTTCTTC	CASSVGLGGGSSYNEQFF
TRBJ2-3	.	.	12	TRBV6-5	TGTGCCAGCGATAGGGGCACAGATACGCAGTATTTT	CASDRGTDTQYF